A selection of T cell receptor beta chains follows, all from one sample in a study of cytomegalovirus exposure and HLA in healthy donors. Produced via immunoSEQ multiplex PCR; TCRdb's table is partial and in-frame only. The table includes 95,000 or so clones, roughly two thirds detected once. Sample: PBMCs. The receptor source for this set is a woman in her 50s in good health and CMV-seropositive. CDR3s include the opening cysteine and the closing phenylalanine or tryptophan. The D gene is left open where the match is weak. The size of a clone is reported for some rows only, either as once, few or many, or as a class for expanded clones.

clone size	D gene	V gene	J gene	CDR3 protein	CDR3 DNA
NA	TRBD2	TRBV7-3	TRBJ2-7	CASSRRATSGIYEQYF	TGTGCCAGCAGCAGGAGGGCGACTAGCGGGATATACGAGCAGTACTTC
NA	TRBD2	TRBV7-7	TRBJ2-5	CASSLASGTAETQYF	TGTGCCAGCAGCTTGGCTAGCGGGACGGCGGAGACCCAGTACTTC
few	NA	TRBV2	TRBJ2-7	CASSAKRLYEQYF	TGTGCCAGCAGTGCCAAGCGCCTCTACGAGCAGTACTTC
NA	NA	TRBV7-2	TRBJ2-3	CASSLRDTQYF	TGTGCCAGCAGCTTACGAGATACGCAGTATTTT
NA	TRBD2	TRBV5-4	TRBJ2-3	CASSYLRGLDLTDTQYF	TGTGCCAGCAGCTACCTGAGAGGACTAGACCTCACAGATACGCAGTATTTT
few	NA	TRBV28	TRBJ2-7	CASSFAGYTYEQYF	TGTGCCAGCAGTTTCGCGGGGTACACCTACGAGCAGTACTTC
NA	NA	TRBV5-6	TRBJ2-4	CASSLYKLRLAKNIQYF	TGTGCCAGCAGCTTGTATAAGCTCCGTCTAGCCAAAAACATTCAGTACTTC
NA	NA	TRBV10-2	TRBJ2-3	CASTRGSTDTQYF	TGCGCCAGCACCCGAGGGAGCACAGATACGCAGTATTTT
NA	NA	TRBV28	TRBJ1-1	CASSPDIVNTEAFF	TGTGCCAGCAGCCCCGACATAGTGAACACTGAAGCTTTCTTT
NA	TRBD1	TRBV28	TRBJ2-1	CASSLRGQLGGQFF	TGTGCCAGCAGTTTACGGGGACAGCTTGGGGGGCAGTTCTTC
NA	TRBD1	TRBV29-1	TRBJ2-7	CSVEEGTGSYF	TGCAGCGTTGAAGAGGGGACAGGGTCATACTTC
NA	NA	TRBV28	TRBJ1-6	CASSPEPGQVSSYNSPLHF	TGTGCCAGCAGCCCCGAACCGGGACAAGTGAGCTCCTATAATTCACCCCTCCACTTT
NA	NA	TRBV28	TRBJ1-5	CASSSPWRPQHF	TGTGCCAGCAGTTCCCCCTGGAGGCCCCAGCATTTT
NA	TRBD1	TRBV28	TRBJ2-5	CASSGQGVETQYF	TGTGCCAGCAGTGGACAGGGTGTAGAGACCCAGTACTTC
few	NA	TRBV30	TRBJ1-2	CAWSSWPPTGSYGYTF	TGTGCCTGGAGTTCGTGGCCACCAACAGGGAGCTATGGCTACACCTTC
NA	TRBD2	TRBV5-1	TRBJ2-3	CASSFGLAGTDTQYF	TGCGCCAGCAGCTTCGGACTAGCGGGAACAGATACGCAGTATTTT
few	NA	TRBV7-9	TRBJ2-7	CASSSAGGTYEQYF	TGTGCCAGCAGCTCCGCAGGGGGGACCTACGAGCAGTACTTC
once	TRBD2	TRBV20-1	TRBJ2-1	CSARLAGVKFF	TGCAGTGCTAGGTTAGCGGGAGTCAAGTTCTTC
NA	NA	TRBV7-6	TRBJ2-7	CASSLSPGAIYEQYF	TGTGCCAGCAGCCTTAGTCCGGGAGCGATCTACGAGCAGTACTTC
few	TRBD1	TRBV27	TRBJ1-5	CARDRVFFCNQPQHF	TGTGCCAGGGACAGGGTATTTTTTTGCAATCAGCCCCAGCATTTT
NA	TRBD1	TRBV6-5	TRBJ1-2	CASKVGQGASGYTF	TGTGCCAGCAAGGTGGGACAGGGGGCTAGTGGCTACACCTTC
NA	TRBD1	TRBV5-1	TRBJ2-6	CASSSSTGGSISGANVLTF	TGCGCCAGCAGCAGTTCCACAGGGGGCTCAATCTCTGGGGCCAACGTCCTGACTTTC
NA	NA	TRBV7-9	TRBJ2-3	CASSLTHPITSTDTQYF	TGTGCCAGCAGCTTAACTCACCCAATCACTAGCACAGATACGCAGTATTTT
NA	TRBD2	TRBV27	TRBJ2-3	CASSLIGTSGRLNTQYF	TGTGCCAGCAGTTTAATAGGGACTAGCGGGAGGTTGAATACGCAGTATTTT
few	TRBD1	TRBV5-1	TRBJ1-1	CASSLRGTGWGNTEAFF	TGCGCCAGCAGCTTGCGAGGGACAGGGTGGGGGAACACTGAAGCTTTCTTT
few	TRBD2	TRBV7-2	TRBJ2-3	CASNPASGRARGADTQYF	TGTGCCAGCAATCCCGCTAGCGGGAGGGCCAGGGGGGCAGATACGCAGTATTTT
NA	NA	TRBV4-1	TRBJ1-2	CASSQVATNTYGYTF	TGCGCCAGCAGCCAAGTAGCGACGAACACCTATGGCTACACCTTC
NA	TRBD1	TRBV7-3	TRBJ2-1	CASSRDRNNEQFF	TGTGCCAGCAGCCGGGACAGGAACAATGAGCAGTTCTTC
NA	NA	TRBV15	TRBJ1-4	CATSRDLSRGNEKLFF	TGTGCCACCAGCAGAGATCTATCAAGGGGGAATGAAAAACTGTTTTTT